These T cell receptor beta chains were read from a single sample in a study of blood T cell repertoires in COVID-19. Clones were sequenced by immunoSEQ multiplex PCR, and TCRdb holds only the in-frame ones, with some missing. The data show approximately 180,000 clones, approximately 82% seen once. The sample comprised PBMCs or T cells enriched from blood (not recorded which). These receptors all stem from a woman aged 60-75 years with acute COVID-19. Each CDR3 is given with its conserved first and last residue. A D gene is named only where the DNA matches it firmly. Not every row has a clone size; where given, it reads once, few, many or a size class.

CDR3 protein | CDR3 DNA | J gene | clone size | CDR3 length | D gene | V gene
CASTPGLVRHNEQFF | TGTGCCAGCACCCCGGGACTAGTCCGTCACAATGAGCAGTTCTTC | TRBJ2-1 | NA | 15 | TRBD2 | TRBV6-2/TRBV6-3
CASSRFSGGDNEQFF | TGTGCCAGCAGCCGATTTAGCGGGGGGGATAATGAGCAGTTCTTC | TRBJ2-1 | NA | 15 | TRBD2 | TRBV7-6
CAWSGVKGGRHGGYTF | TGTGCCTGGAGTGGAGTTAAGGGGGGGCGCCACGGTGGCTACACCTTC | TRBJ1-2 | few | 16 | NA | TRBV30
CASSVGFDGTGSSPLHF | TGTGCCAGCAGCGTAGGGTTCGATGGGACAGGGTCCTCACCCCTCCACTTT | TRBJ1-6 | NA | 17 | TRBD1 | TRBV9
CASSRGTDPRMNTEAFF | TGCGCCAGCAGCCGGGGGACAGACCCGCGCATGAACACTGAAGCTTTCTTT | TRBJ1-1 | NA | 17 | TRBD1 | TRBV5-1
CAWSVLDRGPNTEAFF | TGTGCCTGGAGTGTGTTGGACAGGGGCCCGAACACTGAAGCTTTCTTT | TRBJ1-1 | NA | 16 | TRBD1 | TRBV30
CASSPFGTSGKYQETQYF | TGCGCCAGCAGCCCTTTTGGGACTAGCGGGAAGTACCAAGAGACCCAGTACTTC | TRBJ2-5 | NA | 18 | TRBD2 | TRBV5-1
CSVEPGGEAFF | TGCAGCGTTGAACCCGGGGGTGAAGCTTTCTTT | TRBJ1-1 | NA | 11 | NA | TRBV29-1
CSASPRGQFSNQPQHF | TGCAGTGCTAGTCCGAGAGGACAGTTTAGCAATCAGCCCCAGCATTTT | TRBJ1-5 | NA | 16 | NA | TRBV20-1
CASSPGTGNQPQHF | TGTGCCAGCTCACCAGGGACAGGCAATCAGCCCCAGCATTTT | TRBJ1-5 | NA | 14 | TRBD1 | TRBV18
CASSPRTGGAYEQYF | TGTGCCAGCAGCCCCCGGACAGGGGGCGCCTACGAGCAGTACTTC | TRBJ2-7 | NA | 15 | TRBD1 | TRBV7-2
CASSLAGWSNTEAFF | TGTGCCAGCAGCTTAGCTGGCTGGTCCAACACTGAAGCTTTCTTT | TRBJ1-1 | few | 15 | NA | TRBV11-2
CASRDLYGYTF | TGTGCCAGCAGGGACCTCTATGGCTACACCTTC | TRBJ1-2 | NA | 11 | NA | TRBV6-4
CASRLAGSYEQYF | TGTGCCAGCAGACTAGCGGGCTCCTACGAGCAGTACTTC | TRBJ2-7 | NA | 13 | TRBD2 | TRBV12-3/TRBV12-4
CASSKVLIRVGTGGFNNEKLFF | TGTGCCAGCAGCAAAGTATTAATAAGGGTTGGGACAGGGGGCTTTAATAATGAAAAACTGTTTTTT | TRBJ1-4 | NA | 22 | NA | TRBV21-1
CASSGRGTNNSPLHF | TGTGCCAGTAGTGGGAGAGGGACTAATAATTCACCCCTCCACTTT | TRBJ1-6 | NA | 15 | NA | TRBV19
CAWSPGALGTGELFF | TGTGCCTGGTCTCCTGGGGCCCTGGGGACCGGGGAGCTGTTTTTT | TRBJ2-2 | once | 15 | NA | TRBV30
CASSQRWDRVAGYTF | TGCGCCAGCAGCCAACGATGGGACAGGGTGGCTGGCTACACCTTC | TRBJ1-2 | once | 15 | TRBD1 | TRBV4-3
CATRQAENTEAFF | TGTGCCACCAGACAGGCCGAGAACACTGAAGCTTTCTTT | TRBJ1-1 | NA | 13 | NA | TRBV12-3/TRBV12-4
CASSTRGIETQYF | TGTGCCAGTAGTACTCGGGGGATCGAGACCCAGTACTTC | TRBJ2-5 | NA | 13 | NA | TRBV19
CASSRRTESTNEKLFF | TGTGCCAGCAGCCGCCGGACAGAATCAACTAATGAAAAACTGTTTTTT | TRBJ1-4 | NA | 16 | NA | TRBV5-4
CASRTQGWSNQPQHF | TGTGCCAGCAGGACACAGGGCTGGAGTAATCAGCCCCAGCATTTT | TRBJ1-5 | NA | 15 | NA | TRBV6-5
CASSPRTGTREKLFF | TGTGCCAGCTCACCACGGACAGGGACCCGGGAAAAACTGTTTTTT | TRBJ1-4 | once | 15 | TRBD1 | TRBV18
CASSLAPGSQETQYF | TGTGCCAGCAGCTTAGCGCCAGGGTCCCAAGAGACCCAGTACTTC | TRBJ2-5 | NA | 15 | NA | TRBV7-8
CASSPNPRLAEQFF | TGCGCCAGCAGCCCCAATCCCAGGCTAGCGGAGCAGTTCTTC | TRBJ2-1 | NA | 14 | NA | TRBV4-1
CASTRRGRVETEAFF | TGTGCCAGCACAAGGAGGGGGCGCGTTGAAACTGAAGCTTTCTTT | TRBJ1-1 | NA | 15 | TRBD1 | TRBV28
CASSQDRTSGGDVRSDTQYF | TGTGCCAGCAGCCAAGACCGGACTAGCGGGGGAGATGTACGGTCAGATACGCAGTATTTT | TRBJ2-3 | NA | 20 | TRBD2 | TRBV4-2
CASSLVFRRGSTDTQYF | TGTGCCAGCAGCTTAGTTTTCAGGCGGGGTAGCACAGATACGCAGTATTTT | TRBJ2-3 | NA | 17 | NA | TRBV7-6
CASSPRSGSSYNEQFF | TGCGCCAGCAGCCCCAGGAGCGGGAGTTCCTACAATGAGCAGTTCTTC | TRBJ2-1 | NA | 16 | TRBD2 | TRBV4-3
CASSGSTGFYSPLHF | TGTGCCAGCAGTGGCTCGACAGGGTTTTATTCACCCCTCCACTTT | TRBJ1-6 | NA | 15 | TRBD1 | TRBV27
CASSWRTDTQYF | TGTGCCAGCAGCTGGAGGACCGATACGCAGTATTTT | TRBJ2-3 | NA | 12 | NA | TRBV5-5
CASSLDPPQAVNTEAFF | TGTGCCAGCAGCTTAGACCCCCCCCAAGCTGTGAACACTGAAGCTTTCTTT | TRBJ1-1 | NA | 17 | NA | TRBV7-2
CASSLAGEDEQFF | TGTGCCAGCAGTCTAGCGGGAGAGGATGAGCAGTTCTTC | TRBJ2-1 | NA | 13 | TRBD2 | TRBV28
CASSLTRGGLNNEQFF | TGTGCCAGCAGCTTAACTAGAGGGGGCCTAAACAATGAGCAGTTCTTC | TRBJ2-1 | NA | 16 | TRBD1 | TRBV7-6
CASSPQRGGTQYF | TGTGCCAGCAGCCCCCAGCGGGGAGGGACCCAGTACTTC | TRBJ2-5 | NA | 13 | TRBD2 | TRBV7-2
CASSVEFSGISSYNEQFF | TGTGCCAGCAGCGTAGAGTTTAGCGGAATAAGCTCCTACAATGAGCAGTTCTTC | TRBJ2-1 | few | 18 | NA | TRBV9
CATGTREDTEAFF | TGCGCCACCGGTACCCGGGAGGACACTGAAGCTTTCTTT | TRBJ1-1 | NA | 13 | NA | TRBV5-1
CASSRRQELGKAFF | TGTGCCAGCAGCAGAAGACAGGAGTTAGGGAAAGCTTTCTTT | TRBJ1-1 | NA | 14 | NA | TRBV28
CASSFRAYRDGYTF | TGTGCCAGCAGTTTCCGCGCTTACAGGGATGGCTACACCTTC | TRBJ1-2 | NA | 14 | NA | TRBV27
CASKTDFGNTIYF | TGTGCCAGCAAAACGGACTTTGGAAACACCATATATTTT | TRBJ1-3 | many | 13 | NA | TRBV6-5
CASSLEEPSPYNEQFF | TGTGCCAGCAGCTTAGAGGAGCCAAGCCCCTACAATGAGCAGTTCTTC | TRBJ2-1 | NA | 16 | NA | TRBV11-2
CAISPSPGQRMNTEAFF | TGTGCCATCAGCCCCAGCCCCGGACAGCGCATGAACACTGAAGCTTTCTTT | TRBJ1-1 | NA | 17 | NA | TRBV10-3
CAISISGAPYNEQFF | TGTGCCATCAGTATTAGCGGGGCCCCCTACAATGAGCAGTTCTTC | TRBJ2-1 | NA | 15 | TRBD2 | TRBV27
CASSPRIDFNYGYTF | TGTGCCAGCTCACCCCGAATAGATTTCAACTATGGCTACACCTTC | TRBJ1-2 | NA | 15 | NA | TRBV18
CASSWGPGPSGGYTF | TGTGCCAGCAGCTGGGGGCCGGGTCCATCCGGCGGCTACACCTTC | TRBJ1-2 | NA | 15 | NA | TRBV5-6
CTSSQSKSTEAFF | TGCACCAGCAGCCAAAGTAAGAGCACTGAAGCTTTCTTT | TRBJ1-1 | once | 13 | NA | TRBV1
CAITRDSGLAGANVLTF | TGTGCCATCACTAGAGACTCAGGGCTCGCCGGGGCCAACGTCCTGACTTTC | TRBJ2-6 | NA | 17 | NA | TRBV10-3
CASGRWGGAYNEQFF | TGTGCCAGCGGTCGTTGGGGGGGGGCCTACAATGAGCAGTTCTTC | TRBJ2-1 | few | 15 | TRBD2 | TRBV6-5
CASSKARDRGPLNTEAFF | TGTGCCAGCAGCAAAGCGAGGGACAGGGGGCCCCTGAACACTGAAGCTTTCTTT | TRBJ1-1 | NA | 18 | NA | TRBV21-1
CASSDIDTGELFF | TGTGCCAGCAGCGACATCGACACCGGGGAGCTGTTTTTT | TRBJ2-2 | once | 13 | NA | TRBV2